The sequence of this T cell receptor (beta chain) was determined in a study of Ad26.COV2.S vaccination and SARS-CoV-2 variants. Whole-study context: Intramuscular Ad26.COV2.S at 5x10^10 or 1x10^11 viral particles. Study-wide results and limits: The TCR breadth and depth analyses may have understated or missed part of the total T cell responses.

Measured with immunoSEQ multiplex PCR; TCRdb has only the in-frame clones, and not every one. The data hold roughly 330,000 clones, with 90% observed a single time. Stated treatment: 15 to 20 received Ad26.COV2.S at low or high dose, single or two shots; roughly 5 received placebo; per-sample allocation not given. At day 63 after the first vaccine or placebo injection, samples were drawn. At a Boston site, the person donating was an adult of 18-55 years. The germline V and J ends were trimmed by 1 base and 1 base, with 10 bases remaining between them. Germline CDR1 and CDR2: SGHTA and FQGNSA. This CDR3 has 15 amino acids. On this clone itself: Its antigen is undetermined.

The rearrangement uses TRBV7-2 and TRBJ1-1; maybe TRBD1 (5 bases). The sequence came from a person between 18 and 65 years old who received the Ad26.COV2.S COVID-19 vaccine or a placebo. The sequenced sample was peripheral blood, obtained in a trial of Ad26.COV2.S vaccine versus placebo. As DNA, the CDR3 is TGTGCCAGCAGCTTAGAGATGGGACGGAACACTGAAGCTTTCTTT. This codes for CASSLEMGRNTEAFF. The variable domain in full, completed from reference TRBV7-2 and TRBJ1-1, reads GAGVSQSPSNKVTEKGKDVELRCDPISGHTALYWYRQSLGQGLEFLIYFQGNSAPDKSGLPSDRFSAERTGGSVSTLTIQRTQQEDSAVYLCASSLEMGRNTEAFFGQGTRLTVV.